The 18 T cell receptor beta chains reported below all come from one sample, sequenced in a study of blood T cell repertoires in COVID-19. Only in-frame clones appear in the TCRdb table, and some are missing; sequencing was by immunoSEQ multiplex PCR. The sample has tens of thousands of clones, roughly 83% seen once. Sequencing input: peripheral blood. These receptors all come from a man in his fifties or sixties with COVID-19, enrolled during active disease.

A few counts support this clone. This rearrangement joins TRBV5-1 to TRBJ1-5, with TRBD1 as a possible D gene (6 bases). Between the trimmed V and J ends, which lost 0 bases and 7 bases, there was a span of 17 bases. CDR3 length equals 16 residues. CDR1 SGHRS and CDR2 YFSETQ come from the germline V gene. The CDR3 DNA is TGCGCCAGCAGCTTGGCTGCCAGGGGCGATGGGCAGCCCCAGCATTTT. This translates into CASSLAARGDGQPQHF. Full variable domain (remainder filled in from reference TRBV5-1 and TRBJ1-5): KAGVTQTPRYLIKTRGQQVTLSCSPISGHRSVSWYQQTPGQGLQFLFEYFSETQRNKGNFPGRFSGRQFSNSRSEMNVSTLELGDSALYLCASSLAARGDGQPQHFGDGTRLSIL.

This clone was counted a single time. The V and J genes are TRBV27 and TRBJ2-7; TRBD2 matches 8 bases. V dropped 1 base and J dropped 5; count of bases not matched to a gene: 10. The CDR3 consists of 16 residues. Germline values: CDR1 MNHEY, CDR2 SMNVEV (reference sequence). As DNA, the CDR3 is TGTGCCAGCAGTTTATACTCTTTAGCGGGAAAAAACGAGCAGTACTTC. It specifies CASSLYSLAGKNEQYF.

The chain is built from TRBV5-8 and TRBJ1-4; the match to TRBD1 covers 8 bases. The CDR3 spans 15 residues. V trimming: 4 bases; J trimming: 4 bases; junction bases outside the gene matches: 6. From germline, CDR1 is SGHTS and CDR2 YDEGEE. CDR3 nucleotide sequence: TGTGCCAGCAGCCTGTACAGGGGGGGTAATGAAAAACTGTTTTTT. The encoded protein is CASSLYRGGNEKLFF.

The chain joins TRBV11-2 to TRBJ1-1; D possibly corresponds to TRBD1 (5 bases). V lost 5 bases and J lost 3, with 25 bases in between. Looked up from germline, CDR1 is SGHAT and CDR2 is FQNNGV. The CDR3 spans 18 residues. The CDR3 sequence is CASSQTRGWGVRDTEAFF. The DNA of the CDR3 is TGTGCCAGCAGCCAAACCCGCGGTTGGGGGGTGAGGGACACTGAAGCTTTCTTT.

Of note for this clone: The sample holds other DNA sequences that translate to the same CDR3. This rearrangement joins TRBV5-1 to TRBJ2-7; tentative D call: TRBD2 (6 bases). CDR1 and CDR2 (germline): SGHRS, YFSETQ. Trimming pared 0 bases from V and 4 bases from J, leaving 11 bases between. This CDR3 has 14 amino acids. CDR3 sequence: CASSLAGGRYEQYF. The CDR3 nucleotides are TGCGCCAGCAGCTTGGCTGGGGGGAGATACGAGCAGTACTTC.

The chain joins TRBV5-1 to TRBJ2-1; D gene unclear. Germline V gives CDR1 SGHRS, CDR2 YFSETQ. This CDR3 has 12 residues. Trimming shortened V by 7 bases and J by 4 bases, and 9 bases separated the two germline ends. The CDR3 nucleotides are TGCGCCAGCTGTCGCAGTTACAATGAGCAGTTCTTC. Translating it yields CASCRSYNEQFF.

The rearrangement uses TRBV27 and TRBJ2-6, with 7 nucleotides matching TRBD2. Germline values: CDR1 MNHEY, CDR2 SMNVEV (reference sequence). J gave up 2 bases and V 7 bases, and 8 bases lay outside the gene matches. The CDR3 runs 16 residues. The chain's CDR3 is CASNPGGGAGANVLTF. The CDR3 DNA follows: TGTGCCAGCAACCCTGGGGGAGGGGCTGGGGCCAACGTCCTGACTTTC.

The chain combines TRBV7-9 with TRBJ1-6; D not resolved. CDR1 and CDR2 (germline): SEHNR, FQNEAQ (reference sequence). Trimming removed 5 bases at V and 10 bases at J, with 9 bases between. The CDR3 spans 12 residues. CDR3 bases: TGTGCCAGCAGCACAACCAAATCACCCCTCCACTTT. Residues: CASSTTKSPLHF.

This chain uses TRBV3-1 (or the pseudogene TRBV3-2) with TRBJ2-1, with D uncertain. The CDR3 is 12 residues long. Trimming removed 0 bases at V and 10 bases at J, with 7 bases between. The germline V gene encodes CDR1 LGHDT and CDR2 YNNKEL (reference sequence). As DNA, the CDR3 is TGTGCCAGCAGCCAAGATCCTAGAGAGCAGTTCTTC. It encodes CASSQDPREQFF.

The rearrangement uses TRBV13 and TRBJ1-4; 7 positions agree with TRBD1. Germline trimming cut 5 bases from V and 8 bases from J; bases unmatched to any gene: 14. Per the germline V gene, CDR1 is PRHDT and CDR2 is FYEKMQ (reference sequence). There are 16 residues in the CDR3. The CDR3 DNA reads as TGTGCCAGCAGCCCTCGTGGTCAAGGGGGCCACGAAAAACTGTTTTTT. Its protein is CASSPRGQGGHEKLFF.

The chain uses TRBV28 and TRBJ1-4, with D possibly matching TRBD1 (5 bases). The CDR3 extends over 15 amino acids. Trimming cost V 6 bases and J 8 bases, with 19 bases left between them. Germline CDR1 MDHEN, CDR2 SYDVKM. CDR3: CASRAAGLFGEKLFF. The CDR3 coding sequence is TGTGCCAGCAGAGCCGCAGGGTTGTTTGGAGAAAAACTGTTTTTT.

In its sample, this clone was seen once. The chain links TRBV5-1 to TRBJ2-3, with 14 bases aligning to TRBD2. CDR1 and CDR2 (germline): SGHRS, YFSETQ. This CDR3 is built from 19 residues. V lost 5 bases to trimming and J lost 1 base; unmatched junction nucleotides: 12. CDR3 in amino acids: CASSNSRLAGGLGTDTQYF. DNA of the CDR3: TGCGCCAGCAGTAATTCAAGACTAGCGGGAGGGCTCGGCACAGATACGCAGTATTTT.

The CDR3, as DNA: TGCAGCGCCGAGACTAGCGGGGACTACGAGCAGTACTTC. Translating it yields CSAETSGDYEQYF. The chain is built from TRBV29-1 and TRBJ2-7; TRBD2 agrees at 11 bases. Looked up from germline, CDR1 is SQVTM and CDR2 is ANQGSEA. V lost 7 bases and J lost 3; bases outside the gene matches: 5. This CDR3 region has 13 residues.

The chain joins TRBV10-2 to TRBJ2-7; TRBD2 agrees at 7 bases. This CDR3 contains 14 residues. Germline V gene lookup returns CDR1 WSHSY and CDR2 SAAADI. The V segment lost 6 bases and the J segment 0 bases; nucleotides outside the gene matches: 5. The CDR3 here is CASRASGSSYEQYF. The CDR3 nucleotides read TGCGCCAGCAGGGCTAGCGGTAGCTCCTACGAGCAGTACTTC.

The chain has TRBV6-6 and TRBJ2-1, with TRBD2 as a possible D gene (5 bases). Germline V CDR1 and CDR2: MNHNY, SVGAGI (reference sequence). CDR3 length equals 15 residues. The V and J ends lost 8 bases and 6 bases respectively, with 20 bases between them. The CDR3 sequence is CASARWLATRNEQFF. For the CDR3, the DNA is TGTGCCAGCGCCCGCTGGCTAGCCACACGCAATGAGCAGTTCTTC.

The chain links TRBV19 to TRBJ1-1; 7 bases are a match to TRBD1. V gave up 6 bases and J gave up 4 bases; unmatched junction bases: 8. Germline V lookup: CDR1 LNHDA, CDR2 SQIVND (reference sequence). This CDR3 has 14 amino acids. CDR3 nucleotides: TGTGCCAGTAGGGAAGGGGGCAAGTCCACTGAAGCTTTCTTT. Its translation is CASREGGKSTEAFF.

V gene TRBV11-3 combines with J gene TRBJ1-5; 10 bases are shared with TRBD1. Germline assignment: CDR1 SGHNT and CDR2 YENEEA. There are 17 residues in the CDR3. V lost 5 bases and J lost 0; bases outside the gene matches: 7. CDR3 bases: TGTGCCAGCAGCCCGGGGACAGGGGAAAATAGCAATCAGCCCCAGCATTTT. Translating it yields CASSPGTGENSNQPQHF.

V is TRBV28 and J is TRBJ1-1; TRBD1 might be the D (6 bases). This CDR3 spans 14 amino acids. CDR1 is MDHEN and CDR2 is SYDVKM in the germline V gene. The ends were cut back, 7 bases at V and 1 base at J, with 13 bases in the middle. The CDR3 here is CASTQGSGNTEAFF. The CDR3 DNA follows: TGTGCCAGCACGCAGGGGAGTGGGAACACTGAAGCTTTCTTT.